This T cell receptor beta chain was sequenced in a study of shared clonotypes between healthy human individuals. Study observations and caveats: The generation probabilities recorded for non-shared clonotypes fell below those of clonotypes shared by all four donors. The study drew on few donors, limiting represented genetic and exposure-history diversity.

CDR3 length: 14 residues. V lost 0 bases and J lost 3, with 8 bases in between. The germline gives CDR1 SGHRS, CDR2 YFSETQ. Clones were read by immunoSEQ multiplex PCR, and TCRdb kept only the in-frame ones, dropping some. The table includes about 1.5 million clones, approximately 98% detected once. A word on this clone: Its antigen is unknown.

Caucasian adults residing in Nashville, Tennessee made up all the donors. This clonotype was obtained from a young man in good health. V and J are TRBV5-1 and TRBJ2-3; D unresolved. Sequencing was carried out using naive CD4+ T cells sorted from blood. The sample's subset: CD45RA+ positively selected. The CDR3 DNA reads TGCGCCAGCAGCTTGGAGTACCCTACAGATACGCAGTATTTT. Protein product: CASSLEYPTDTQYF.